This T cell receptor (beta chain) was recovered during a study of identical twins (dated by TCRdb to 2015 to 2016). Broadly, across the study: TCR alpha and beta repertoires from monozygotic twins, unrelated adults of various ages and cord blood were deep-sequenced to test whether fetal clonotypes persist. Replicate twin experiments were performed at different times using different library preparation protocols to rule out contamination. Results and caveats for the whole study, not just this receptor: Out-of-frame TCR alpha sharing in monozygotic twins was systematically underestimated by recombination models, whereas sharing between unrelated individuals was in agreement with the recombination models. Zero-insertion analyses could be partly confounded by invariant T cells such as MAIT and iNKT, though diverse VJ usage argued against such confounding for most clonotypes. Because the same donors could not be followed over many years, conclusions were based on cross-sectional statistical analysis. A weaker excess of twin sharing was found in beta out-of-frame sequences because the signal-to-noise ratio was lowered by fewer shared sequences. Abundant cord blood beta clonotypes carried fewer insertions; young adult naive repertoires showed a weaker similar trend, while memory repertoires showed none. Compared with coincidental sharing between unrelated individuals, out-of-frame TCR alpha sequences shared between twins had an excess of sequences with low generation probability.

A remark on this clonotype: Its target antigen remains unknown. Nothing much larger sits one base from this clone, and base qualities are not available.

The CDR1 and CDR2 encoded by the germline V gene (reference sequence) are LNHNV and YYDKDF. Counted from cysteine to phenylalanine, this CDR3 has 16 amino acids. Only the CDR3 DNA stays, 48 bases, in frame from base 1. For this chain, trimming is 2 bases at the V end and 3 bases at the J end, and the number of junction bases without a gene match is 2. Every donor in the study was a healthy Caucasian. Libraries came from 5' RACE. Reads for this sample came from an Illumina HiSeq 2000. A universal primer binding site was added through template switching, and the final cDNA carried a unique molecular identifier so that TCR cDNA molecules could be counted accurately. Specific primers in the conserved constant-segment region were used to synthesize first-strand cDNA for TCR alpha and beta chains. Each cDNA library was double barcoded, with a SMART-Mk sample barcode plus Illumina barcodes, to control for contamination. Two successive PCR steps introduced TruSeq adapter sequences along with Illumina sample barcodes. The Illumina HiSeq platform was used with custom primers to sequence TCR alpha and beta cDNA libraries. For the original study's pipeline: Unique molecular identifiers were extracted from raw reads with MiGEC, and CDR3 positions were determined with MiXCR. For each individual, recombination models were inferred using an EM algorithm with the repgenHMM and IGoR tools. The analysis of shared clonotypes was done with the tcR package in R, with sharing normalized by the product of cloneset sizes. To study raw recombination without the effects of thymic and clonal selection, out-of-frame nonproductive sequences were analyzed. The raw public data were reprocessed by TCRdb itself: fastp quality trimming at Q25, MiXCR clonotype calling, in-frame beta chains only. Each entry is one CDR3 protein sequence, shown with its most common DNA and genes. The V and J calls follow TCRdb's processing rather than the paper's. The sample records 1.5 million to 2 million distinct CDR3 sequences, about 31% of which are singletons. Of the sample, about 0.25% is held by the ten largest clones.

The sample comprised cord blood. The TCR was taken from a newborn girl in good health. The V and J genes are TRBV15 and TRBJ2-3, and 13 junction bases match TRBD2. The encoded CDR3 is CATSRRTSGSTDTQYF. The nucleotides read TGTGCCACCAGCAGACGGACTAGCGGGAGTACAGATACGCAGTATTTT.